Below, one TCR beta chain is given with its context. These data belong to a study of blood T cell repertoires in COVID-19. At the level of the study: Spain, Italy and the United States supplied samples that represented acute and convalescent COVID-19. Sample material is recorded as cDNA or gDNA derived from T cells, B-cell-depleted T cells, or PBMCs.

This CDR3 spans 16 amino acids. In germline, CDR1 is MNHEY, CDR2 SVGAGI. Between the trimmed V and J ends, which lost 4 bases and 0 bases, there was a span of 10 bases. In the original workflow: Amplification of reference gene primers was used by the study to estimate nucleated cell counts. Here immunoSEQ multiplex PCR was the method, and the copy in TCRdb shows in-frame clones only, minus some. V and J calls and clone size are as listed in that table; D and trimming were resolved from the DNA. The data hold roughly 30,000 clones, with 90% observed a single time. The source of this sequence is a man in his fifties or sixties with active COVID-19. The rearrangement joins TRBV6-5 to TRBJ1-6; D perhaps matches TRBD1 (6 bases). What was sequenced was peripheral blood. DNA for the CDR3: TGTGCCAGCAGTTCCCCGACAGGCTCCTATAATTCACCCCTCCACTTT. Protein sequence: CASSSPTGSYNSPLHF.